The 16 T cell receptor beta chains reported below all come from one sample, sequenced in a study of radiotherapy plus CTLA-4 blockade in lung cancer. Here immunoSEQ multiplex PCR was the method, and the copy in TCRdb shows in-frame clones only, minus some. The sample includes more than 40,000 clones, around 70% of them seen just once. Sequencing was performed on peripheral blood, taken from a patient treated with radiotherapy plus ipilimumab. These receptors all stem from a human donor with non-small cell lung cancer who had a partial response to radiotherapy plus ipilimumab.

The chain has TRBV4-1 and TRBJ2-7, with TRBD2 as a possible D gene (5 bases). CDR1 is MGHRA and CDR2 is YSYEKL in the germline V gene. Trimming cost V 0 bases and J 7 bases, with 16 bases left between them. The CDR3 has 15 residues. The CDR3 here is CASSQDTLAGREQYF. The CDR3 DNA reads TGCGCCAGCAGCCAAGATACCCTCGCGGGTAGGGAGCAGTACTTC.

The genes are TRBV6-5 and TRBJ2-5; 7 bases map to TRBD2. Germline CDR1 reads MNHEY; CDR2 reads SVGAGI. CDR3 size: 14 residues. V shed 5 bases, J shed 1 base, and the junction held 4 bases outside the gene matches. The DNA for the CDR3 is TGTGCCAGCAGTCGATGGGGGGGCCAAGAGACCCAGTACTTC. Its translation is CASSRWGGQETQYF.

The V call is TRBV6-1, the J call TRBJ1-2, with D uncertain. Trimming took 0 bases from V and 3 from J, leaving 8 bases between them. Germline V CDR1 and CDR2: MNHNS, SASEGT. The CDR3 contains 14 residues. The CDR3 DNA sequence: TGTGCCAGCAGTGAAGCTCGGTCCGACTATGGCTACACCTTC. This codes for CASSEARSDYGYTF.

The chain employs TRBV9 and TRBJ2-1; TRBD2 matches at 7 bases. Trimming at V came to 3 bases and at J to 7 bases, leaving 7 bases not matched to a gene. This CDR3 region has 14 residues. Looked up from germline, CDR1 is SGDLS and CDR2 is YYNGEE. DNA for the CDR3: TGTGCCAGCAGCGGGGGAGGGAGTGGGAATGAGCAGTTCTTC. Amino acid sequence: CASSGGGSGNEQFF. Using reference TRBV9 and TRBJ2-1 for the parts outside the CDR3, the full variable domain is DSGVTQTPKHLITATGQRVTLRCSPRSGDLSVYWYQQSLDQGLQFLIQYYNGEERAKGNILERFSAQQFPDLHSELNLSSLELGDSALYFCASSGGGSGNEQFFGPGTRLTVL.

The chain carries TRBV27 and TRBJ2-1, with 15 positions matching TRBD2. CDR1 and CDR2 (germline): MNHEY, SMNVEV (reference sequence). The CDR3 loop spans 17 amino acids. Germline trimming cut 5 bases from V and 12 bases from J; bases unmatched to any gene: 14. The CDR3 here is CASSRDRWTSGRDGQFF. The DNA of the CDR3 is TGTGCCAGCAGTAGGGACAGGTGGACTAGCGGGAGGGATGGGCAGTTCTTC.

The CDR3 DNA sequence: TGTGCCTGGAGTCCCACCTCGACAGGGTTCACTGAAGCTTTCTTT. Protein sequence: CAWSPTSTGFTEAFF. The chain carries TRBV30 and TRBJ1-1, with 7 bases that match TRBD1. The CDR3 length is 15 residues. Germline lookup yields CDR1 GTSNPN and CDR2 SVGIG (reference sequence). V dropped 2 bases and J dropped 4; count of bases not matched to a gene: 10.

This clone was seen a few times. The chain links TRBV2 to TRBJ1-2, with D possibly being TRBD1 (6 bases). Per germline, CDR1 SNHLY and CDR2 FYNNEI. The CDR3 length is 14 residues. The V end lost 7 bases, the J end lost 8 bases, and 20 bases lay between the germline ends. This CDR3 reads CASIRDTSFGGYTF. Here the CDR3 DNA reads TGTGCCAGCATAAGGGACACCTCCTTTGGAGGCTACACCTTC.

The chain uses TRBV6-5 and TRBJ1-2, with D maybe TRBD1 (5 bases). The V gene's germline CDR1 is MNHEY and CDR2 SVGAGI. This CDR3 contains 13 residues. The V and J ends lost 6 bases and 4 bases respectively, with 12 bases between them. The DNA for the CDR3 is TGTGCCAGCAGCCCTGACAGCCTCTATGGCTACACCTTC. It translates to CASSPDSLYGYTF.

The chain is built from TRBV5-1 and TRBJ1-2, with a weak D call TRBD1 (5 bases). V was shortened by 2 bases and J by 7 bases, with 12 bases between the two germline ends. The germline V gene has CDR1 SGHRS and CDR2 YFSETQ. This CDR3 spans 13 amino acids. The CDR3 coding sequence is TGCGCCAGCAGCTTCGGGCAGGGCCCTGGCTACACCTTC. Its translation: CASSFGQGPGYTF.

The rearrangement joins TRBV5-8 to TRBJ1-1; D call uncertain. Trimming stripped 1 base from V and 1 base from J, with 11 bases between. The germline V gene has CDR1 SGHTS and CDR2 YDEGEE. This CDR3 has 15 residues. CDR3 nucleotides: TGTGCCAGCAGCTTGTTTCTGGGAGGGAACACTGAAGCTTTCTTT. Protein sequence: CASSLFLGGNTEAFF.

The genes are TRBV9 and TRBJ2-3; D uncertain. With 1 base removed from V and 4 bases from J, the gap between germline ends came to 7 bases. The germline V gene has CDR1 SGDLS and CDR2 YYNGEE. The CDR3 is made up of 13 amino acids. The CDR3 nucleotides read TGTGCCAGCAGCGTATTGAACTCAGATACGCAGTATTTT. It codes for CASSVLNSDTQYF.

This clone came up once. This chain joins TRBV7-9 and TRBJ2-7; possible D gene TRBD1, 6 bases. V lost 5 bases, J lost 1 base, and 12 bases lay in between. The CDR3 has 14 amino acids. Germline V gives CDR1 SEHNR, CDR2 FQNEAQ (reference sequence). Here the CDR3 reads CASSPWDTSYEQYF. In DNA, the CDR3 is TGTGCCAGCAGCCCCTGGGACACGTCCTACGAGCAGTACTTC.

The J gene is TRBJ2-5, the V gene TRBV4-2; 10 positions match TRBD2. The tail of the sequence fits TRBJ2-7 better, so the J call may be wrong. The CDR3 spans 16 residues. The germline V gene encodes CDR1 LGHNA and CDR2 YNFKEQ. The CDR3 region has the DNA TGTGCCAGCAGCCAAGAGGGTAGCGGGGGGCACTACGAGCAGTACTTC. Its protein is CASSQEGSGGHYEQYF.

This clone has a handful of counts. The gene calls are TRBV10-3 and TRBJ2-7; the match to TRBD2 covers 9 bases. The CDR3 has 14 amino acids. The V gene's germline CDR1 is ENHRY and CDR2 SYGVKD. V shed 3 bases and J 1 base; nucleotides not matched to a gene: 1. CDR3 nucleotides: TGTGCCATCAGTGATCTAGCGGGATCCTACGAGCAGTACTTC. Its protein is CAISDLAGSYEQYF.

This clone was found a few times. This chain uses TRBV18 with TRBJ1-2; 8 bases line up with TRBD1. The CDR3 runs 15 residues. J gave up 4 bases and V 3 bases, and 7 bases lay outside the gene matches. CDR1 KGHSH and CDR2 LQKENI come from the germline V gene. CDR3 in DNA: TGTGCCAGCTCACCCTCAGGACAGGGTGGCTATGGCTACACCTTC. It specifies CASSPSGQGGYGYTF.

The chain has TRBV6-6 and TRBJ2-5; D call uncertain. CDR3 size: 11 residues. V shed 0 bases and J shed 8 bases, with 4 bases lying between them. Germline-derived CDR1 and CDR2 are MNHNY and SVGAGI (reference sequence). As DNA, the CDR3 is TGTGCCAGCAGTTACTCGAGAACCCAGTACTTC. Translation: CASSYSRTQYF.